This entry describes one T cell receptor beta chain. The sample is drawn from a study of blood T cell repertoires in COVID-19. Using immunoSEQ multiplex PCR, the repertoire was profiled, and TCRdb retains in-frame clones only, with some absent. This table has roughly 60,000 clones, roughly 90% appearing once. The CDR3 runs 15 residues. The germline gives CDR1 LGHDT, CDR2 YNNKEL (reference sequence). Trimming took 2 bases from V and 8 from J, leaving 19 bases between them. The gene calls are TRBV3-1 (or the pseudogene TRBV3-2) and TRBJ2-7, with D possibly TRBD2 on 6 matching bases. This TCR derives from a man in his 60s with active COVID-19. The sample was peripheral blood. In DNA form, the CDR3 reads TGTGCCAGCAGCCAAATTAGCGGTCCCCCTACGAAGCAGTACTTC. It codes for CASSQISGPPTKQYF.